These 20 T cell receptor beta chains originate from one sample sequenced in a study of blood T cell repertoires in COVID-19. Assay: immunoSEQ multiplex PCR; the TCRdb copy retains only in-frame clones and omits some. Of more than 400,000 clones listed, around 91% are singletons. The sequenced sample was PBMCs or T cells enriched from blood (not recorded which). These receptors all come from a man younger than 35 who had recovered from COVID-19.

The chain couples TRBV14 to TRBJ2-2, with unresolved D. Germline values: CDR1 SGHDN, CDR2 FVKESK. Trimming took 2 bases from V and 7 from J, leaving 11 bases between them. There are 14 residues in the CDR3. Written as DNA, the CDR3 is TGTGCCAGCAGCCAAAAGACTCACCTCGGGGAGCTGTTTTTT. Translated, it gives CASSQKTHLGELFF.

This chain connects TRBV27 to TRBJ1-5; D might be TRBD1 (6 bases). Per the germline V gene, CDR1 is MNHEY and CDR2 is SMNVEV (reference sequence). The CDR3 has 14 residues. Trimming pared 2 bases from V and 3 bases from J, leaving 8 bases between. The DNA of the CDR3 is TGTGCCAGCAGTTTAAGGGACACCAATCAGCCCCAGCATTTT. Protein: CASSLRDTNQPQHF.

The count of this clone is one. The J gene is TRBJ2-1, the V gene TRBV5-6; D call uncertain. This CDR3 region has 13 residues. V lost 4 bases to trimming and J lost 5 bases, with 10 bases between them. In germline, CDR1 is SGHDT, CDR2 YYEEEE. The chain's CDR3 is CASSPRNDNEQFF. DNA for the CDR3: TGTGCCAGCAGCCCGCGGAATGACAATGAGCAGTTCTTC.

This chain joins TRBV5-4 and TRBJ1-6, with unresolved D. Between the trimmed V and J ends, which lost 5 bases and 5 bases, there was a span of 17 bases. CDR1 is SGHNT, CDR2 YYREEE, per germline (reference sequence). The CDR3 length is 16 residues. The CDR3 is CASRPDSLRDNSPLHF. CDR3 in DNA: TGTGCCAGCAGGCCGGACTCTCTTCGCGATAATTCACCCCTCCACTTT. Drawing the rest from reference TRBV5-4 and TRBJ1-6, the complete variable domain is ETGVTQSPTHLIKTRGQQVTLRCSSQSGHNTVSWYQQALGQGPQFIFQYYREEENGRGNFPPRFSGLQFPNYSSELNVNALELDDSALYLCASRPDSLRDNSPLHFGNGTRLTVT.

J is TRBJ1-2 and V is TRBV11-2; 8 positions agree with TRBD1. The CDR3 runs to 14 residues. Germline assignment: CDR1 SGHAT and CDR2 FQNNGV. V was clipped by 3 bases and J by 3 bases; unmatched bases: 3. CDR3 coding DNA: TGTGCCAGCAGCTTGTCACAGGGGGACTATGGCTACACCTTC. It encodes CASSLSQGDYGYTF.

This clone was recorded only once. Here the CDR3 reads CASSPGQDPSYEQYF. The CDR3 DNA sequence: TGTGCCAGCTCGCCCGGACAGGACCCCTCCTACGAGCAGTACTTC. This chain joins TRBV18 and TRBJ2-7, with TRBD1 matching 7 bases. The CDR3 consists of 15 residues. J lost 0 bases, V lost 6 bases, and 8 bases had no gene match. Per germline, CDR1 KGHSH and CDR2 LQKENI.

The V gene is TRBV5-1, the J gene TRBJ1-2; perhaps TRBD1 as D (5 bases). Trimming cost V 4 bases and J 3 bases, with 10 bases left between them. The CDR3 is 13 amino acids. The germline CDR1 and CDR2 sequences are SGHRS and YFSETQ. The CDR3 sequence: CASSDQGDYGYTF. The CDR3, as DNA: TGCGCCAGCAGCGACCAGGGTGACTATGGCTACACCTTC.

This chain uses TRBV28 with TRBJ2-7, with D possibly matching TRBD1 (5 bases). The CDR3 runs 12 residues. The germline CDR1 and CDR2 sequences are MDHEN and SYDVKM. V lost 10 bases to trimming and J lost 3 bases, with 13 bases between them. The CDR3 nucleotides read TGTGCCACTCAGGGTTCGGGCTACGAGCAGTACTTC. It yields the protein CATQGSGYEQYF.

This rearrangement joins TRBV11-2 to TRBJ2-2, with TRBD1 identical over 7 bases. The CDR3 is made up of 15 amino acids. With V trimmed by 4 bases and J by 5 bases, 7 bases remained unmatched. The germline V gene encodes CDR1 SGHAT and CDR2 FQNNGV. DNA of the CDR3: TGTGCCAGCAGCTCCCCCAGGGGGTGGACCGGGGAGCTGTTTTTT. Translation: CASSSPRGWTGELFF.

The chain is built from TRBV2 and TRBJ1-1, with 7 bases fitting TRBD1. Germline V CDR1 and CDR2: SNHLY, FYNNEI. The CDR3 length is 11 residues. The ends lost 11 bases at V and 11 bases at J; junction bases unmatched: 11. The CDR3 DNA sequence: TGTGCCTCGGAACAGGGGCGGGATGCTTTCTTT. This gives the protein CASEQGRDAFF.

CDR3 coding DNA: TGCGCCAGCAGCCAAGCCGACAGGCTCTATGAAAAACTGTTTTTT. Its translation: CASSQADRLYEKLFF. This chain joins TRBV4-1 and TRBJ1-4, with D possibly being TRBD1 (6 bases). Germline V gene lookup returns CDR1 MGHRA and CDR2 YSYEKL. The CDR3 sequence is 15 residues long. The V and J ends lost 1 base and 6 bases respectively, with 12 bases between them.

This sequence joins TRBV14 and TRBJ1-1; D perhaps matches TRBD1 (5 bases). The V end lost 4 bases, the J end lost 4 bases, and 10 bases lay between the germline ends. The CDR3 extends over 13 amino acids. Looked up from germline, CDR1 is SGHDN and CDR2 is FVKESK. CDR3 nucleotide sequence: TGTGCCAGCAGCCCTGGCGGGGGCACTGAAGCTTTCTTT. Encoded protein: CASSPGGGTEAFF. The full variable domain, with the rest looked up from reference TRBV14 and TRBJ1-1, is EAGVTQFPSHSVIEKGQTVTLRCDPISGHDNLYWYRRVMGKEIKFLLHFVKESKQDESGMPNNRFLAERTGGTYSTLKVQPAELEDSGVYFCASSPGGGTEAFFGQGTRLTVV.

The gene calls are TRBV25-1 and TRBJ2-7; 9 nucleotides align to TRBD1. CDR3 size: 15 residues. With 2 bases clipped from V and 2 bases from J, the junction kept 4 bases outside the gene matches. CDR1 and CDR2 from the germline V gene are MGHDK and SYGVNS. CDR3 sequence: CASSEIGDRAYEQYF. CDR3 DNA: TGTGCCAGCAGTGAAATAGGGGACAGGGCCTACGAGCAGTACTTC.

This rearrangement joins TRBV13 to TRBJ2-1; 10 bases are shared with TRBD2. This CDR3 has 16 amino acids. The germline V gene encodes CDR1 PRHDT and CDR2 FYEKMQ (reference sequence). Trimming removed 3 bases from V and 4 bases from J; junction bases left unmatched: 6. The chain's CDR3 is CASSLKRGGPYNEQFF. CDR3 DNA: TGTGCCAGCAGCTTGAAGCGGGGGGGCCCGTACAATGAGCAGTTCTTC.

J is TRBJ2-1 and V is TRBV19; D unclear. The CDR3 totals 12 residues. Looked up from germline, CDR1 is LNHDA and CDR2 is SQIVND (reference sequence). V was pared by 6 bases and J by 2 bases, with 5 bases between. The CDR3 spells CASSLPYNEQFF. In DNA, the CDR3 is TGTGCCAGTAGCCTCCCCTACAATGAGCAGTTCTTC. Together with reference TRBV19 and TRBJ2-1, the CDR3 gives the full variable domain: DGGITQSPKYLFRKEGQNVTLSCEQNLNHDAMYWYRQDPGQGLRLIYYSQIVNDFQKGDIAEGYSVSREKKESFPLTVTSAQKNPTAFYLCASSLPYNEQFFGPGTRLTVL.

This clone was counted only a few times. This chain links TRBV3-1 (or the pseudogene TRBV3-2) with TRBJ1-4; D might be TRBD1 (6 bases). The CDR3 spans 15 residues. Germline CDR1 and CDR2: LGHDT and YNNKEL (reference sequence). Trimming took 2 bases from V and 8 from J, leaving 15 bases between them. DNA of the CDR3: TGTGCCAGCAGCCAAACCAGGGGAATAGAAGAAAAACTGTTTTTT. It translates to CASSQTRGIEEKLFF.

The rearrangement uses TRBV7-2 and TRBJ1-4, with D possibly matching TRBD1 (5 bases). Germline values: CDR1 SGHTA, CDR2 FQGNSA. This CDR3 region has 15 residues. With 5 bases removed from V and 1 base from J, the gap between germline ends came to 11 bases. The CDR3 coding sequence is TGTGCCAGCAGCCGTAAAACAGGAACTAATGAAAAACTGTTTTTT. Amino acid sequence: CASSRKTGTNEKLFF.

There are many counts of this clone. The CDR3 coding sequence is TGTGCCAGTAGCCCAGAGGGTAGAGGTAGCTATGGCTACACCTTC. Its protein product is CASSPEGRGSYGYTF. The chain is built from TRBV19 and TRBJ1-2, with D unresolved. CDR1 is LNHDA and CDR2 is SQIVND in the germline V gene (reference sequence). Trimming pared 6 bases from V and 4 bases from J, leaving 18 bases between. This CDR3 spans 15 amino acids.

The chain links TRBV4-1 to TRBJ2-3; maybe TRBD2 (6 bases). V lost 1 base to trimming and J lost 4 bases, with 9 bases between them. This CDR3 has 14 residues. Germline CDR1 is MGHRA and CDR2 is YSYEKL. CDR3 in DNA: TGCGCCAGCAGCCAAGGGTCGGGGGCAGATACGCAGTATTTT. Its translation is CASSQGSGADTQYF.

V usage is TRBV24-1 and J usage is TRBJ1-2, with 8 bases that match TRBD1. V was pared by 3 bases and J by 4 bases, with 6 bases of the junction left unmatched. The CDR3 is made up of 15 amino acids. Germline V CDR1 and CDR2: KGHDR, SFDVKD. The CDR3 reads CATSDPGTGRYGYTF. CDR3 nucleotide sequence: TGTGCCACCAGTGATCCCGGGACAGGACGCTATGGCTACACCTTC.